Included here is one TCR beta chain sequence, with context. Profiled with immunoSEQ multiplex PCR; TCRdb holds only in-frame clones, not every one. Found here are hundreds of thousands of clones, approximately 91% of them singletons; the top ten hold about 8.2%. This entry comes from a study of blood T cell repertoires in COVID-19. Overall study context: Sites in the United States, Italy and Spain provided acute and convalescent COVID-19 samples. The cDNA or gDNA used as material had been derived from T cells, B-cell-depleted T cells, or PBMCs.

Germline V lookup: CDR1 LNHDA, CDR2 SQIVND (reference sequence). The CDR3 spans 16 residues. Trimming cost V 2 bases and J 5 bases; bases outside gene matches: 6. Material for sequencing was peripheral blood. The chain links TRBV19 to TRBJ1-6; 7 nucleotides match TRBD1. The sequence was collected from a woman in her forties or fifties with COVID-19, enrolled during active disease. The CDR3 loop reads CASSIRRQGDNSPLHF. CDR3 DNA sequence: TGTGCCAGTAGTATAAGAAGACAGGGTGATAATTCACCCCTCCACTTT.